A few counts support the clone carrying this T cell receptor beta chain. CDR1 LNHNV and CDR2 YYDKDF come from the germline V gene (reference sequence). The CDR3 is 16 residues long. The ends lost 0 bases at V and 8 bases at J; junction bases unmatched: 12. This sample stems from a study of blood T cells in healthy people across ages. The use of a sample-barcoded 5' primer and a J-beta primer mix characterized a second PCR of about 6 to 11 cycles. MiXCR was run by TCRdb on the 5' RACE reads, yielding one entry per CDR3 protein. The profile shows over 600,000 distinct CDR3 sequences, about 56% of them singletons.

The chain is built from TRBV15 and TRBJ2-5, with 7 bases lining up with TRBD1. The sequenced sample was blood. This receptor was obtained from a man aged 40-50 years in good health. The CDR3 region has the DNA TGTGCCACCAGCAGAGAGACGGGACAGCCTCTGGGTACCCAGTACTTC. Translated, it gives CATSRETGQPLGTQYF.